The T cell receptor beta chain described here comes from a study of response to subunit inactivated influenza vaccine. Whole-study results and caveats: Each seasonal influenza vaccination, the authors suggested, recruits few new T cells.

TCRdb ran MiXCR on the RT-PCR reads and lists one entry per CDR3 protein. The table records around 180,000 distinct CDR3 sequences, around 9% of them present only once. This clonotype was counted only a few times. Its specificity is unknown. Germline V CDR1 and CDR2: MGHRA, YSYEKL. Trimming took 0 bases from V and 7 from J, leaving 7 bases between them. CDR3 length equals 12 residues. The J gene is TRBJ2-7, the V gene TRBV4-1, with a weak D call TRBD2 (5 bases). This specimen was non-naive T cells sorted from PBMCs, taken on the day of vaccination. The origin of this receptor is a man aged 50-59 years who received an inactivated influenza vaccine. In DNA, the CDR3 is TGCGCCAGCAGCCAAGAACGCGGGGAGCAGTACTTC. It specifies CASSQERGEQYF.